The 27 T cell receptor beta chains presented below share a single source sample, sequenced in a study of blood T cell repertoires in COVID-19. The repertoire was sequenced with immunoSEQ multiplex PCR; TCRdb's copy has only in-frame clones and lacks some. The sample has about 500,000 clones; 89% are singletons. Material: peripheral blood. These receptors originate from a man aged 18 to 35 with COVID-19, enrolled during active disease.

V and J are TRBV2 and TRBJ2-7, with no clear D. Trimming removed 5 bases from V and 9 bases from J, with 11 bases in between. The CDR3 has 11 residues. Germline V gene lookup returns CDR1 SNHLY and CDR2 FYNNEI. Here the CDR3 DNA reads TGTGCCAGCAGTTCTACACCGGGGCAGTACTTC. This gives the protein CASSSTPGQYF.

The chain couples TRBV5-1 to TRBJ1-1; 8 bases align to TRBD1. CDR1 is SGHRS and CDR2 is YFSETQ in the germline V gene. This CDR3 has 16 residues. Trimming at V came to 5 bases and at J to 5 bases, leaving 14 bases not matched to a gene. The CDR3 nucleotides are TGCGCCAGCAGATCTCCAGGGGGCAATCACAGGACTGAAGCTTTCTTT. It is translated as CASRSPGGNHRTEAFF. The whole variable domain, remainder taken from reference TRBV5-1 and TRBJ1-1, is KAGVTQTPRYLIKTRGQQVTLSCSPISGHRSVSWYQQTPGQGLQFLFEYFSETQRNKGNFPGRFSGRQFSNSRSEMNVSTLELGDSALYLCASRSPGGNHRTEAFFGQGTRLTVV.

The count of this clone is one. The chain uses TRBV18 and TRBJ1-1; D not certain. The length of the CDR3 is 14 residues. CDR1 KGHSH and CDR2 LQKENI come from the germline V gene. V was trimmed by 6 bases and J by 4 bases, leaving 15 bases between them. The CDR3 nucleotides read TGTGCCAGCTCCCCTGTCGGAGGGTCCACTGAAGCTTTCTTT. Encoded protein: CASSPVGGSTEAFF.

This clone was seen a single time. The rearrangement links TRBV19 to TRBJ2-7, with 8 nucleotides matching TRBD2. Germline assignment: CDR1 LNHDA and CDR2 SQIVND (reference sequence). The CDR3 is 14 residues long. V trimming: 6 bases; J trimming: 6 bases; junction bases outside the gene matches: 10. In DNA, the CDR3 is TGTGCCAGTAGATCCAGCGGGAGTCATCGCGAGCAGTACTTC. Amino acid sequence: CASRSSGSHREQYF.

The V and J genes are TRBV19 and TRBJ1-4; a possible D gene is TRBD1 (6 bases). Trimming shortened V by 8 bases and J by 7 bases, and 17 bases separated the two germline ends. CDR3 length: 14 amino acids. The germline V gene has CDR1 LNHDA and CDR2 SQIVND (reference sequence). CDR3 in DNA: TGTGCCAGTTACCCCGGAGTACAGGGTGAAAAACTGTTTTTT. Protein: CASYPGVQGEKLFF.

The chain joins TRBV27 to TRBJ1-5, with a tentative D call TRBD1 (6 bases). CDR1 and CDR2 from the germline V gene are MNHEY and SMNVEV (reference sequence). This CDR3 has 13 residues. The V end lost 6 bases, the J end lost 6 bases, and 12 bases lay between the germline ends. CDR3 nucleotide sequence: TGTGCCAGCAGGGCACAGGGTTCTCAGCCCCAGCATTTT. It encodes CASRAQGSQPQHF.

This chain connects TRBV6-5 to TRBJ2-1, with D perhaps TRBD1 (5 bases). Trimming took 5 bases from V and 9 from J, leaving 8 bases between them. CDR1 and CDR2 (germline): MNHEY, SVGAGI. The CDR3 runs 11 residues. The CDR3 protein is CASSNRGEQFF. In nucleotides, the CDR3 is TGTGCCAGCAGTAATAGGGGTGAGCAGTTCTTC.

This clone was recorded only once. The chain is built from TRBV28 and TRBJ2-7, with TRBD1 identical over 9 bases. CDR1 and CDR2 (germline): MDHEN, SYDVKM. The V segment lost 6 bases and the J segment 9 bases; nucleotides outside the gene matches: 9. CDR3 size: 13 residues. CDR3 nucleotide sequence: TGTGCCAGCAGACCCTCGGGACAGGGCGTGCAGTACTTC. It is translated as CASRPSGQGVQYF.

This chain joins TRBV18 and TRBJ1-1, with 7 bases aligning to TRBD1. The length of the CDR3 is 15 residues. Trimming cost V 8 bases and J 0 bases; bases outside gene matches: 9. Germline V gene data show CDR1 as KGHSH and CDR2 as LQKENI. DNA for the CDR3: TGTGCCAGCCAACCGGGACAGCTAATGAACACTGAAGCTTTCTTT. It codes for CASQPGQLMNTEAFF.

This clone was seen a single time. The chain employs TRBV5-1 and TRBJ2-6; 7 positions match TRBD1. Germline V gene sequence: CDR1 SGHRS, CDR2 YFSETQ. After removal of 4 bases from V and 0 bases from J, the junction contained 13 bases not matched to a gene. CDR3 length: 19 amino acids. The CDR3 bases are TGCGCCAGCAGCCCCCGGACGGGACAGCCAAGCTCTGGGGCCAACGTCCTGACTTTC. As protein: CASSPRTGQPSSGANVLTF.

This clone was picked up one time. This chain uses TRBV5-1 with TRBJ2-2; TRBD2 matches at 8 bases. The trim removed 1 base at V and 4 bases at J, leaving 3 bases unmatched. The CDR3 runs 15 residues. Per the germline V gene, CDR1 is SGHRS and CDR2 is YFSETQ. The DNA for the CDR3 is TGCGCCAGCAGCTTGAGTCTAGCGGGCACCGGGGAGCTGTTTTTT. Translating gives CASSLSLAGTGELFF.

The chain is built from TRBV5-1 and TRBJ2-7; D is possibly TRBD2 (6 bases). The CDR3 is 13 residues long. The germline V gene has CDR1 SGHRS and CDR2 YFSETQ. Trimming left V 5 bases short and J 4 bases short, with 13 bases between. The CDR3 DNA reads as TGCGCCAGCAGTTTCAGGGAGGAGTACGAGCAGTACTTC. Amino acids: CASSFREEYEQYF.

This clone has only one observation. The chain couples TRBV5-6 to TRBJ2-7, with 9 bases that match TRBD2. V lost 3 bases and J lost 6; bases outside the gene matches: 13. This CDR3 is 16 amino acids long. Germline loops: CDR1 SGHDT, CDR2 YYEEEE. The CDR3 here is CASSYRVGLAYLEQYF. As DNA, the CDR3 is TGTGCCAGCAGCTATCGGGTGGGACTAGCTTATCTCGAGCAGTACTTC.

The rearrangement links TRBV3-1 (or the pseudogene TRBV3-2) to TRBJ1-3; D not resolved. Per the germline V gene, CDR1 is LGHDT and CDR2 is YNNKEL (reference sequence). The V and J ends lost 1 base and 9 bases respectively, with 4 bases between them. This CDR3 has 11 amino acids. The CDR3 reads CASSQGGTIYF. The CDR3 DNA sequence: TGTGCCAGCAGCCAAGGCGGCACCATATATTTT.

The chain has TRBV5-1 and TRBJ2-5; 8 bases align to TRBD2. The CDR3 is 14 amino acids. Germline values: CDR1 SGHRS, CDR2 YFSETQ. V gave up 4 bases and J gave up 2 bases; unmatched junction bases: 4. CDR3 amino acids: CASSGGRTQETQYF. CDR3 nucleotide sequence: TGCGCCAGCAGCGGCGGGAGGACTCAAGAGACCCAGTACTTC.

The chain couples TRBV2 to TRBJ2-3, with TRBD2 matching over 8 bases. The V gene's germline CDR1 is SNHLY and CDR2 FYNNEI. The CDR3 is 16 residues long. The J segment lost 0 bases and the V segment lost 2 bases, leaving 4 bases of the junction unmatched. CDR3: CASSERVAGSTDTQYF. The DNA for the CDR3 is TGTGCCAGCAGTGAAAGGGTAGCGGGGAGCACAGATACGCAGTATTTT.

The rearrangement joins TRBV7-2 to TRBJ2-7; possible D gene TRBD2, 6 bases. CDR3 length: 19 amino acids. The germline CDR1 and CDR2 sequences are SGHTA and FQGNSA. Trimming took 1 base from V and 0 from J, leaving 22 bases between them. The CDR3 bases are TGTGCCAGCAGCTTAGTTGCTTTGTCTGCTGGGGACTTCTCCTACGAGCAGTACTTC. Amino acid sequence: CASSLVALSAGDFSYEQYF.

A word on this clone: Other DNA sequences in this sample translate to the same CDR3. This chain uses TRBV3-1 (or the pseudogene TRBV3-2) with TRBJ2-5; D is unclear. Germline V gene sequence: CDR1 LGHDT, CDR2 YNNKEL (reference sequence). This CDR3 region has 12 residues. The germline V and J ends were trimmed by 1 base and 4 bases, with 4 bases remaining between them. The CDR3 here is CASSQGRETQYF. The CDR3 DNA is TGTGCCAGCAGCCAAGGTAGAGAGACCCAGTACTTC.

This sequence joins TRBV7-8 and TRBJ2-3, with D perhaps matching TRBD1 (7 bases). Trimming cost V 5 bases and J 0 bases, with 15 bases left between them. The CDR3 covers 16 residues. Germline V gene data show CDR1 as SGHVS and CDR2 as FQNEAQ. CDR3 in DNA: TGTGCCAGCAGCCAGTCAGGGGGGTGGAGCACAGATACGCAGTATTTT. It translates to CASSQSGGWSTDTQYF.

The chain employs TRBV4-2 and TRBJ2-1; 10 positions match TRBD2. After removal of 1 base from V and 6 bases from J, the junction contained 6 bases not matched to a gene. Germline V gene lookup returns CDR1 LGHNA and CDR2 YNFKEQ. CDR3 length equals 16 residues. The CDR3 bases are TGTGCCAGCAGCCAAGCAACGGGACTAGCGTCCAATGAGCAGTTCTTC. It translates to CASSQATGLASNEQFF.

V is TRBV7-9 and J is TRBJ2-1, with D possibly TRBD2 on 6 matching bases. The CDR3 totals 15 residues. V dropped 1 base and J dropped 6 bases, with 13 bases sitting between them. The germline V gene encodes CDR1 SEHNR and CDR2 FQNEAQ (reference sequence). DNA for the CDR3: TGTGCCAGCAGCTTAGGTCAGGGACTCCTCAATGAGCAGTTCTTC. Its protein product is CASSLGQGLLNEQFF.

The CDR3 protein is CASSLEPGFDYEQYF. CDR3 in DNA: TGTGCCAGCAGCTTAGAGCCAGGCTTCGACTACGAGCAGTACTTC. The chain recombines TRBV11-3 with TRBJ2-7; D gene ambiguous. The CDR3 has 15 amino acids. Trimming took off 0 bases at V and 3 bases at J, with 12 bases between the two ends. Germline V lookup: CDR1 SGHNT, CDR2 YENEEA. The full variable domain, in which reference TRBV11-3 and TRBJ2-7 provide the parts outside the CDR3, is EAGVVQSPRYKIIEKKQPVAFWCNPISGHNTLYWYLQNLGQGPELLIRYENEEAVDDSQLPKDRFSAERLKGVDSTLKIQPAELGDSAVYLCASSLEPGFDYEQYFGPGTRLTVT.

The chain has TRBV7-9 and TRBJ2-5, with D uncertain. The germline V gene encodes CDR1 SEHNR and CDR2 FQNEAQ (reference sequence). The CDR3 sequence is 12 residues long. Trimming left V 2 bases short and J 4 bases short, with 5 bases between. CDR3 residues: CASSLFSETQYF. CDR3 DNA sequence: TGTGCCAGCAGCTTATTCTCAGAGACCCAGTACTTC.

V gene TRBV18 combines with J gene TRBJ1-1, with D hard to call. Trimming left V 3 bases short and J 4 bases short, with 18 bases between. Germline V gives CDR1 KGHSH, CDR2 LQKENI. The CDR3 is 16 residues long. Here the CDR3 reads CASSPLVGDLSTEAFF. DNA of the CDR3: TGTGCCAGCTCACCCCTTGTCGGGGATCTGAGCACTGAAGCTTTCTTT.

A note on this clone: Other DNA sequences in the sample encode the same CDR3. The V gene is TRBV7-9, the J gene TRBJ2-7; D unresolved. With 1 base removed from V and 6 bases from J, the gap between germline ends came to 7 bases. CDR1 and CDR2 (germline): SEHNR, FQNEAQ (reference sequence). The CDR3 runs 12 residues. The CDR3 spells CASSLGAAEQYF. CDR3 sequence (DNA): TGTGCCAGCAGCTTAGGGGCAGCCGAGCAGTACTTC.

The V and J genes are TRBV2 and TRBJ2-1, with D possibly being TRBD2 (6 bases). This CDR3 is built from 14 residues. CDR1 is SNHLY and CDR2 is FYNNEI in the germline V gene. The ends were cut back, 7 bases at V and 0 bases at J, with 10 bases in the middle. The CDR3 nucleotides read TGTGCCAGCACCGGGAGAGGCTCCTACAATGAGCAGTTCTTC. Its translation is CASTGRGSYNEQFF. Drawing the rest from reference TRBV2 and TRBJ2-1, the complete variable domain is EPEVTQTPSHQVTQMGQEVILRCVPISNHLYFYWYRQILGQKVEFLVSFYNNEISEKSEIFDDQFSVERPDGSNFTLKIRSTKLEDSAMYFCASTGRGSYNEQFFGPGTRLTVL.

This chain joins TRBV9 and TRBJ2-1; unclear D gene. Trimming removed 6 bases from V and 1 base from J, with 14 bases in between. Germline V gene data show CDR1 as SGDLS and CDR2 as YYNGEE. The CDR3 extends over 15 amino acids. The CDR3 reads CASNPSYQSYNEQFF. The DNA for the CDR3 is TGTGCCAGCAACCCGAGCTACCAATCCTACAATGAGCAGTTCTTC.